Given below is one T cell receptor (beta chain) in context. The antigen remains unidentified. Just one base apart from a much larger clone, this may be a read error. Germline V gene data show CDR1 as SEHNR and CDR2 as FQNEAQ (reference sequence). The CDR3 runs to 15 residues. TCRdb re-derived calls from the 5' RACE reads in MiXCR, one entry per CDR3 protein. The sample has 150,000 to 200,000 distinct CDR3 sequences, 10% to 15% seen once; the top ten hold approximately 10%. This record comes from a study of CD8 T cells in ankylosing spondylitis. Study-wide findings and caveats: Disease-linked clones proved CD8+ and comparatively uncommon in peripheral blood.

V is TRBV7-9 and J is TRBJ2-3, with a tentative D call TRBD2 (6 bases). The sample taken for sequencing was blood, either unsorted or a sorted T cell fraction (not recorded which). This sequence originates from a female donor with ankylosing spondylitis or in good health (not recorded which). Here the CDR3 DNA reads TGTGTCAGCATTCTGGGCGGGGTCAGGATCGATACGCAGTATTTT. Its translation is CVSILGGVRIDTQYF.